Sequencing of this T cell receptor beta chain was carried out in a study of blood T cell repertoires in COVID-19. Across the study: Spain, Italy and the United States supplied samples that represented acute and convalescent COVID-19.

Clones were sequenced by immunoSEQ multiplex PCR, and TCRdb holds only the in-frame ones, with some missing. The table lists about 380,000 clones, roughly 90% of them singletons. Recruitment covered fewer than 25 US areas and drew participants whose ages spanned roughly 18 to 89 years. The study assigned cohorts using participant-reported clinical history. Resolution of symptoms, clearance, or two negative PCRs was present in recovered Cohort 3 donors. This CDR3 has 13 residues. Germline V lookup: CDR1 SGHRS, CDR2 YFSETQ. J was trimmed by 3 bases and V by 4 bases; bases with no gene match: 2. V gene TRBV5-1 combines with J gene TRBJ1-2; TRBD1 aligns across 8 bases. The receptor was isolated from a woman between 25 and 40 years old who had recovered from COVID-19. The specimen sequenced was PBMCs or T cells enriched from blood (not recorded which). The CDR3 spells CASSPDRDYGYTF. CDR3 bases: TGCGCCAGCAGCCCGGACAGGGACTATGGCTACACCTTC.